The 10 T cell receptor beta chains below come from one sample, sequenced in a study of blood T cell repertoires in COVID-19. The data were produced by immunoSEQ multiplex PCR, yet TCRdb's version contains in-frame clones alone and is incomplete. The data show a few hundred thousand clones, approximately 86% seen once. Sequenced: peripheral blood. The receptors come from a woman younger than 45 who had recovered from COVID-19.

The chain couples TRBV20-1 to TRBJ2-7; weak D call: TRBD2 (6 bases). The CDR3 spans 16 residues. Germline V lookup: CDR1 DFQATT, CDR2 SNEGSKA (reference sequence). V lost 3 bases and J 0 bases, leaving 18 bases between the germline ends. The CDR3 sequence is CSASPLSSASSYEQYF. The DNA of the CDR3 is TGCAGTGCTAGTCCTCTTTCTAGCGCGAGCTCCTACGAGCAGTACTTC.

V usage is TRBV30 and J usage is TRBJ1-1; D uncertain. V was shortened by 2 bases and J by 6 bases, with 7 bases between the two germline ends. The CDR3 is 11 residues long. CDR1 is GTSNPN, CDR2 SVGIG, per germline (reference sequence). The CDR3, as DNA: TGTGCCTGGAGTACAGCCCCTGAAGCTTTCTTT. Translated, it gives CAWSTAPEAFF.

This clone was picked up one time. This chain uses TRBV19 with TRBJ1-1, with D unresolved. Germline CDR1 is LNHDA and CDR2 is SQIVND (reference sequence). Deletions cut 5 bases from V and 4 bases from J, with 14 bases between. This CDR3 has 14 amino acids. Here the CDR3 DNA reads TGTGCCAGTAGTGATTTATCTGGGAGCACTGAAGCTTTCTTT. Translating gives CASSDLSGSTEAFF.

This clone has a handful of counts. Within the sample, other DNA sequences also encode this same CDR3. The gene calls are TRBV7-2 and TRBJ2-7; TRBD2 agrees at 13 bases. The CDR3 is 14 amino acids. Germline V CDR1 and CDR2: SGHTA, FQGNSA. V lost 5 bases and J lost 4; bases outside the gene matches: 2. CDR3 sequence (DNA): TGTGCCAGCAGCCGGACTAGCGGGAGTTACGAGCAGTACTTC. Its translation is CASSRTSGSYEQYF.

This chain joins TRBV13 and TRBJ1-6; D unclear. The CDR3 has 15 residues. Germline assignment: CDR1 PRHDT and CDR2 FYEKMQ (reference sequence). Trimming cost V 5 bases and J 7 bases, with 15 bases left between them. The CDR3: CASSPIRAANSPLHF. The CDR3 region has the DNA TGTGCCAGCAGCCCGATTAGAGCTGCAAATTCACCCCTCCACTTT.

The chain uses TRBV12-5 and TRBJ1-2; D is uncertain. V was shortened by 2 bases and J by 3 bases, with 7 bases between the two germline ends. Per the germline V gene, CDR1 is LGHNT and CDR2 is FRNRAP. CDR3 length: 13 amino acids. CDR3 sequence: CASGLFSDYGYTF. The CDR3 nucleotides are TGTGCTAGTGGTTTGTTTAGTGACTATGGCTACACCTTC.

CDR3: CASRPRVGEQYF. CDR3 bases: TGTGCCAGCAGGCCCAGGGTGGGCGAGCAGTACTTC. V is TRBV28 and J is TRBJ2-7; possibly TRBD1 for D (5 bases). The V gene lost 6 bases and the J gene lost 6 bases, with 12 bases spanning the gap. The CDR3 covers 12 residues. The germline gives CDR1 MDHEN, CDR2 SYDVKM.

The chain has TRBV29-1 and TRBJ1-2; 7 bases line up with TRBD1. Germline V gene sequence: CDR1 SQVTM, CDR2 ANQGSEA. Germline trimming cut 5 bases from V and 2 bases from J; bases unmatched to any gene: 14. CDR3 length: 16 residues. CDR3 DNA sequence: TGCAGCGTTCGGGGGGGGACAGCACAATCCAACTATGGCTACACCTTC. Encoded protein: CSVRGGTAQSNYGYTF.

This chain uses TRBV7-3 with TRBJ1-6; D is unclear. The CDR3 contains 13 residues. V lost 5 bases and J 9 bases, leaving 11 bases between the germline ends. The germline gives CDR1 SGHTA, CDR2 FQGTGA. DNA for the CDR3: TGTGCCAGCAGCGATAGTAGTGGTTCACCCCTCCACTTT. The encoded protein is CASSDSSGSPLHF.

Only one count was recorded for this clone. The gene calls are TRBV5-6 and TRBJ1-1, with 8 bases lining up with TRBD1. The CDR3 contains 16 residues. V lost 4 bases and J lost 0; bases outside the gene matches: 8. Germline assignment: CDR1 SGHDT and CDR2 YYEEEE. The CDR3 spells CASSPGTGYMNTEAFF. As DNA, the CDR3 is TGTGCCAGCAGCCCTGGGACAGGCTATATGAACACTGAAGCTTTCTTT. Based on the CDR3 plus reference TRBV5-6 and TRBJ1-1, the full variable domain is DAGVTQSPTHLIKTRGQQVTLRCSPKSGHDTVSWYQQALGQGPQFIFQYYEEEERQRGNFPDRFSGHQFPNYSSELNVNALLLGDSALYLCASSPGTGYMNTEAFFGQGTRLTVV.